A single sample is the source of the 25 T cell receptor beta chains below, sequenced in a study of blood T cell repertoires in COVID-19 (dated by TCRdb to 2018 to 2021). The library came from the immunoSEQ multiplex PCR assay. The table comes from immuneACCESS by way of TCRdb, which keeps in-frame sequences with V and J called. Part of the clones is missing from these tables; in studies checked, under half for an unresolved V gene and the rest for unknown reasons. The sample profile shows about 200,000 clones; around four fifths of them were found once. Around 4.6% of the sample rests with the top ten. The specimen was PBMCs or T cells enriched from blood (not recorded which). Every receptor here comes from a woman in her 50s who had been exposed to COVID-19.

The CDR3 loop reads CASSLGRASEKLFF. The CDR3, as DNA: TGTGCCAGCAGCTTAGGCAGGGCGTCCGAAAAACTGTTTTTT. This chain joins TRBV11-2 and TRBJ1-4, with a weak D call TRBD1 (5 bases). The CDR3 runs to 14 residues. Germline CDR1 reads SGHAT; CDR2 reads FQNNGV. Trimming pared 1 base from V and 8 bases from J, leaving 11 bases between.

This chain connects TRBV5-4 to TRBJ2-7; possibly TRBD1 for D (5 bases). The CDR3 has 12 amino acids. V lost 1 base and J lost 6, with 8 bases in between. CDR1 is SGHNT, CDR2 YYREEE, per germline (reference sequence). The CDR3, as DNA: TGTGCCAGCAGCTTGAGGGGCGGCGAGCAGTACTTC. Encoded protein: CASSLRGGEQYF.

Turning to this clone: An end of the junction differs from the germline gene, which may be a read error. The rearrangement uses TRBV7-9 and TRBJ1-6, with D possibly matching TRBD1 (5 bases). Germline V gives CDR1 SEHNR, CDR2 FQNEAQ (reference sequence). The CDR3 consists of 15 residues. The DNA of the CDR3 is TGTGCCAGCAGCTCCTTCGCAGGGCGAGATTCACCCCTTCACTTT. It translates to CASSSFAGRDSPLHF.

This rearrangement joins TRBV24-1 to TRBJ2-1; D perhaps matches TRBD2 (6 bases). In germline, CDR1 is KGHDR, CDR2 SFDVKD. The CDR3 contains 13 residues. V lost 3 bases and J lost 12, with 14 bases in between. CDR3 amino acids: CATSDTSFFAQFF. The CDR3 DNA follows: TGTGCCACCAGTGATACTAGCTTCTTCGCGCAGTTCTTC.

The CDR3 reads CASSPQFPGLAGNEQFF. CDR3 coding DNA: TGCGCCAGCAGCCCCCAATTCCCGGGACTAGCAGGAAATGAGCAGTTCTTC. The V gene is TRBV5-1, the J gene TRBJ2-1; 9 bases fit TRBD2. The V gene's germline CDR1 is SGHRS and CDR2 YFSETQ. J was trimmed by 7 bases and V by 4 bases; bases with no gene match: 15. The CDR3 runs 17 residues.

This clone was found once. J is TRBJ1-6 and V is TRBV7-8; 7 nucleotides align to TRBD1. Trimming took 4 bases from V and 0 from J; bases not matched to a gene: 12. There are 19 residues in the CDR3. From germline, CDR1 is SGHVS and CDR2 FQNEAQ. The CDR3 loop reads CASSSRTGGVGSYNSPLHF. CDR3 bases: TGTGCCAGCAGCTCAAGGACAGGTGGAGTGGGCTCCTATAATTCACCCCTCCACTTT.

V gene TRBV2 combines with J gene TRBJ1-1, with a tentative D call TRBD1 (6 bases). CDR3 length: 13 amino acids. The germline V gene encodes CDR1 SNHLY and CDR2 FYNNEI. V lost 4 bases and J lost 0, with 6 bases in between. CDR3 region: CASSGGLNTEAFF. DNA for the CDR3: TGTGCCAGCAGTGGGGGGCTGAACACTGAAGCTTTCTTT.

V gene TRBV30 combines with J gene TRBJ2-3, with a possible D match to TRBD2 (5 bases). V lost 2 bases and J 4 bases, leaving 10 bases between the germline ends. Per the germline V gene, CDR1 is GTSNPN and CDR2 is SVGIG (reference sequence). The CDR3 is made up of 13 amino acids. In nucleotides, the CDR3 is TGTGCCTGGAGTCTAGCTGCGGCAGATACGCAGTATTTT. It codes for CAWSLAAADTQYF.

The chain couples TRBV9 to TRBJ2-3, with TRBD2 matching 8 bases. This CDR3 has 16 amino acids. Germline CDR1 reads SGDLS; CDR2 reads YYNGEE. V shed 4 bases, J shed 6 bases, and the junction held 13 bases outside the gene matches. The CDR3: CASSPGGGHALDTQYF. The CDR3 DNA reads as TGTGCCAGCAGCCCCGGGGGGGGACACGCCCTGGATACGCAGTATTTT. The whole variable domain, filled in from reference TRBV9 and TRBJ2-3, reads DSGVTQTPKHLITATGQRVTLRCSPRSGDLSVYWYQQSLDQGLQFLIQYYNGEERAKGNILERFSAQQFPDLHSELNLSSLELGDSALYFCASSPGGGHALDTQYFGPGTRLTVL.

This chain joins TRBV6-5 and TRBJ1-6, with D perhaps TRBD1 (5 bases). The CDR3 runs to 14 residues. V was cut by 7 bases and J by 2 bases, with 9 bases left in between. CDR1 is MNHEY and CDR2 is SVGAGI in the germline V gene. The CDR3: CASKQGPYNSPLHF. CDR3 nucleotides: TGTGCCAGCAAGCAGGGCCCCTATAATTCACCCCTCCACTTT.

The chain is built from TRBV11-3 and TRBJ1-1; D may be TRBD1 (5 bases). This CDR3 region has 13 residues. The ends were cut back, 5 bases at V and 6 bases at J, with 13 bases in the middle. Germline V CDR1 and CDR2: SGHNT, YENEEA. The DNA for the CDR3 is TGTGCCAGCAGCACTTACACGGGGGCTGAAGCTTTCTTT. Its translation: CASSTYTGAEAFF. Using reference TRBV11-3 and TRBJ1-1 for the parts outside the CDR3, the full variable domain is EAGVVQSPRYKIIEKKQPVAFWCNPISGHNTLYWYLQNLGQGPELLIRYENEEAVDDSQLPKDRFSAERLKGVDSTLKIQPAELGDSAVYLCASSTYTGAEAFFGQGTRLTVV.

This clone was recorded many times. This chain uses TRBV19 with TRBJ2-3; 10 nucleotides match TRBD2. V trimming: 4 bases; J trimming: 7 bases; junction bases outside the gene matches: 17. This CDR3 region has 18 residues. Germline V gene data show CDR1 as LNHDA and CDR2 as SQIVND (reference sequence). In DNA form, the CDR3 reads TGTGCCAGTAGTACCCGCGTAACTAGCGGGGCGGTGAGATATACGCAGTATTTT. It translates to CASSTRVTSGAVRYTQYF.

This clone was seen only a few times. Different DNA sequences within this sample yield the same CDR3. The chain combines TRBV19 with TRBJ1-1; D unresolved. The germline gives CDR1 LNHDA, CDR2 SQIVND (reference sequence). Deletions cut 7 bases from V and 1 base from J, with 10 bases between. The CDR3 length is 13 residues. The CDR3 nucleotides read TGTGCCAGTACCACGACGGGGAACACTGAAGCTTTCTTT. Translating it yields CASTTTGNTEAFF.

The chain joins TRBV9 to TRBJ1-1, with a weak D call TRBD1 (5 bases). The germline V and J ends were trimmed by 2 bases and 1 base, with 9 bases remaining between them. This CDR3 is 14 amino acids long. Germline CDR1 reads SGDLS; CDR2 reads YYNGEE. The CDR3 is CASSVDQGNTEAFF. In DNA form, the CDR3 reads TGTGCCAGCAGCGTGGATCAGGGGAACACTGAAGCTTTCTTT.

The V call is TRBV30, the J call TRBJ2-7; possible D gene TRBD1, 6 bases. Germline-derived CDR1 and CDR2 are GTSNPN and SVGIG (reference sequence). This CDR3 contains 13 residues. The V and J ends lost 0 bases and 7 bases respectively, with 13 bases between them. The CDR3: CAWSVKGDGEQYF. The CDR3 DNA follows: TGTGCCTGGAGTGTAAAGGGGGATGGGGAGCAGTACTTC.

The chain combines TRBV5-4 with TRBJ2-3; D not resolved. The germline V and J ends were trimmed by 0 bases and 3 bases, with 5 bases remaining between them. The CDR3 is made up of 13 amino acids. CDR1 SGHNT and CDR2 YYREEE come from the germline V gene (reference sequence). CDR3 in amino acids: CASSLASTDTQYF. The CDR3 bases are TGTGCCAGCAGCTTGGCTTCGACAGATACGCAGTATTTT.

The V gene is TRBV5-6, the J gene TRBJ2-1, with 7 positions matching TRBD1. J was trimmed by 15 bases and V by 1 base; bases with no gene match: 4. Per germline, CDR1 SGHDT and CDR2 YYEEEE. There are 11 residues in the CDR3. CDR3 nucleotide sequence: TGTGCCAGCAGCTTGAAAGGGGGCTGGTTCTTC. Protein product: CASSLKGGWFF.

This chain links TRBV5-1 with TRBJ2-1; tentatively, D is TRBD2 (5 bases). V was pared by 4 bases and J by 2 bases, with 10 bases between. This CDR3 is built from 14 residues. CDR1 and CDR2 from the germline V gene are SGHRS and YFSETQ. The CDR3: CASSPNGAYNEQFF. CDR3 in DNA: TGCGCCAGCAGCCCGAACGGGGCCTACAATGAGCAGTTCTTC.

The gene calls are TRBV30 and TRBJ1-1; D remains unclear. Germline lookup yields CDR1 GTSNPN and CDR2 SVGIG (reference sequence). The CDR3 extends over 13 amino acids. Trimming pared 4 bases from V and 0 bases from J, leaving 9 bases between. CDR3 bases: TGTGCCTGGAACCGACTCATGAACACTGAAGCTTTCTTT. It translates to CAWNRLMNTEAFF.

The gene calls are TRBV19 and TRBJ1-3, with D hard to call. Germline loops: CDR1 LNHDA, CDR2 SQIVND (reference sequence). The CDR3 has 15 residues. The ends were cut back, 6 bases at V and 0 bases at J, with 12 bases in the middle. CDR3 coding DNA: TGTGCCAGTAGCAGTGCCCGGAGCTCTGGAAACACCATATATTTT. It is translated as CASSSARSSGNTIYF.

The chain combines TRBV7-9 with TRBJ1-2, with unresolved D. Germline V gene lookup returns CDR1 SEHNR and CDR2 FQNEAQ (reference sequence). CDR3 length equals 15 residues. Deletions cut 1 base from V and 8 bases from J, with 17 bases between. In nucleotides, the CDR3 is TGTGCCAGCAGCTTAGGGGCTAAGCCCTCGGGAGGCTACACCTTC. Protein sequence: CASSLGAKPSGGYTF.

This clone was observed a few times. The chain couples TRBV4-3 to TRBJ2-3, with 10 bases aligning to TRBD2. The CDR3 runs to 16 residues. The germline V gene encodes CDR1 LGHNA and CDR2 YSLEER. J was trimmed by 3 bases and V by 6 bases; bases with no gene match: 9. The CDR3 DNA reads as TGCGCCAGCAGTCTTCTTAGCGGGGGGCGGACAGATACGCAGTATTTT. It is translated as CASSLLSGGRTDTQYF.

The chain couples TRBV19 to TRBJ2-3; 9 nucleotides match TRBD2. Per germline, CDR1 LNHDA and CDR2 SQIVND (reference sequence). The CDR3 runs to 16 residues. V dropped 2 bases and J dropped 6; count of bases not matched to a gene: 9. The CDR3 protein is CASSIFGGGAEDTQYF. The CDR3 DNA reads as TGTGCCAGTAGTATATTCGGCGGGGGGGCAGAGGATACGCAGTATTTT.

This clone was picked up a small number of times. This chain uses TRBV28 with TRBJ1-1; D possibly corresponds to TRBD1 (6 bases). Trimming pared 4 bases from V and 1 base from J, leaving 10 bases between. The germline CDR1 and CDR2 sequences are MDHEN and SYDVKM. The CDR3 loop spans 14 amino acids. Here the CDR3 DNA reads TGTGCCAGCAGTTCGTACAGGGAGAACACTGAAGCTTTCTTT. This sequence encodes CASSSYRENTEAFF.

The chain joins TRBV13 to TRBJ1-3; 9 bases line up with TRBD1. The J segment lost 8 bases and the V segment lost 5 bases, leaving 13 bases of the junction unmatched. Germline CDR1 PRHDT, CDR2 FYEKMQ (reference sequence). The CDR3 is 16 residues long. The CDR3, as DNA: TGTGCCAGCAGCCCTCGACAGGGGGGGGTGTTAGACACCATATATTTT. It encodes CASSPRQGGVLDTIYF.